This T cell receptor beta chain was documented in a study of neoadjuvant nivolumab and ipilimumab in lung cancer. About the study: Nivolumab 3 mg/kg was given days 1, 15 and 29, plus ipilimumab 1 mg/kg day 1 in combination.

Some clones are missing from TCRdb's copy, which holds only in-frame ones; the method was immunoSEQ multiplex PCR. The sample holds 15,000 to 20,000 clones, more than 70% seen once. Remarks on this clone: Its matching antigen is unknown.

The study, taken as a whole, reports: Pathologic regression was not significantly tied to TCR clonality.

V was trimmed by 2 bases and J by 6 bases, leaving 11 bases between them. The CDR3 spans 15 residues. Germline V gene sequence: CDR1 MNHNS, CDR2 SASEGT. The sample here was tumor tissue, taken after neoadjuvant nivolumab, alone or with ipilimumab, at or shortly before surgery. The sequence came from an adult with non-small cell lung cancer. The chain joins TRBV6-1 to TRBJ1-6; D gene unclear. The CDR3 region has the DNA TGTGCCAGCAGTGAACTGCTTAACCTTAATTCACCCCTCCACTTT. This encodes CASSELLNLNSPLHF.